This TCR beta chain was captured by sequencing in a study of blood T cell repertoires in COVID-19. Looked up from germline, CDR1 is MNHEY and CDR2 is SVGAGI. This CDR3 comprises 11 residues. Trimming took off 11 bases at V and 0 bases at J, with 7 bases between the two ends. In the original processing: How many nucleated cells were present was estimated from reference gene primer amplification. Method: immunoSEQ multiplex PCR; TCRdb's copy keeps in-frame clones and lacks some. V, J and clone size are taken as reported in that table, and D and trimming were inferred from the DNA itself. The table includes around 200,000 clones, approximately 90% detected once.

The TCR originated in a woman between 18 and 30 years old who had recovered from COVID-19. The genes are TRBV6-5 and TRBJ1-1; unclear D gene. Sequenced material: PBMCs or T cells enriched from blood (not recorded which). CDR3 amino acids: CAHSLNTEAFF. DNA for the CDR3: TGTGCCCACTCCTTGAACACTGAAGCTTTCTTT.